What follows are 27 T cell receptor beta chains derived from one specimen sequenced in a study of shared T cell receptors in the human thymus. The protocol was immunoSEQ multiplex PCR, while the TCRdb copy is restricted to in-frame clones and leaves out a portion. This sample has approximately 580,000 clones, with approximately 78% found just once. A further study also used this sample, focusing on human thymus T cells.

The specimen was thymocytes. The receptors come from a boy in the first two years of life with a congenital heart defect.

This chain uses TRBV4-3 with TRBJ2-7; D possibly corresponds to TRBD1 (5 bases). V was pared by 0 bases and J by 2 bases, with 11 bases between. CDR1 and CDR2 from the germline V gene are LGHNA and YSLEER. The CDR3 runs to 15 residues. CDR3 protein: CASSQDRQGAYEQYF. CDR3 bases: TGCGCCAGCAGCCAAGATCGGCAGGGTGCCTACGAGCAGTACTTC.

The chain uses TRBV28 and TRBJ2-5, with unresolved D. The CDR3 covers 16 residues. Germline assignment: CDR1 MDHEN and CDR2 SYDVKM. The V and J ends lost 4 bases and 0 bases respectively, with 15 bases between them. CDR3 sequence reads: CASSCLSERYQETQYF. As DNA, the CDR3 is TGTGCCAGCAGTTGCTTGAGTGAGAGGTACCAAGAGACCCAGTACTTC.

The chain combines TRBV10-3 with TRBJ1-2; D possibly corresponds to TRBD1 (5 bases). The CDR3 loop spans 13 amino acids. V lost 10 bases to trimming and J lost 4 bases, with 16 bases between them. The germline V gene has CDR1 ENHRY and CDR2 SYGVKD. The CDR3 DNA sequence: TGTGCCACCGTGGGGGGGGACCCCTATGGCTACACCTTC. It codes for CATVGGDPYGYTF.

The DNA of the CDR3 is TGCGCCAGCAGCCCAATCGGGACTAGCGGATACGAGCAGTACTTC. Encoded protein: CASSPIGTSGYEQYF. The rearrangement uses TRBV5-1 and TRBJ2-7; TRBD2 matches 11 bases. Germline assignment: CDR1 SGHRS and CDR2 YFSETQ. The CDR3 has 15 amino acids. After removal of 4 bases from V and 4 bases from J, the junction contained 7 bases not matched to a gene.

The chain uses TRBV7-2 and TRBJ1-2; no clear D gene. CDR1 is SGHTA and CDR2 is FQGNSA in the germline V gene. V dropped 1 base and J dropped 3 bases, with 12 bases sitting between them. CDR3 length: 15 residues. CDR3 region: CASSLDLAGYYGYTF. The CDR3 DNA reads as TGTGCCAGCAGCTTAGATCTCGCAGGCTACTATGGCTACACCTTC. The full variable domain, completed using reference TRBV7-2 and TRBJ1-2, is GAGVSQSPSNKVTEKGKDVELRCDPISGHTALYWYRQSLGQGLEFLIYFQGNSAPDKSGLPSDRFSAERTGGSVSTLTIQRTQQEDSAVYLCASSLDLAGYYGYTFGSGTRLTVV.

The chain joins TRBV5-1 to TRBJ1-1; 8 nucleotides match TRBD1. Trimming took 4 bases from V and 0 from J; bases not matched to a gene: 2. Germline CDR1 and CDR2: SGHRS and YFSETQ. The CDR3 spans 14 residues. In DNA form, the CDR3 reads TGCGCCAGCAGCCGGGACAGGATGAACACTGAAGCTTTCTTT. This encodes CASSRDRMNTEAFF.

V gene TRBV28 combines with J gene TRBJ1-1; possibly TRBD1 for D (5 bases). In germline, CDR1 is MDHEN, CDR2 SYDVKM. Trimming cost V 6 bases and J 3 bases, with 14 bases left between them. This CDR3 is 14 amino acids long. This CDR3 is CASRDPREDTEAFF. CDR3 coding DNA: TGTGCCAGCAGAGATCCCAGGGAGGACACTGAAGCTTTCTTT.

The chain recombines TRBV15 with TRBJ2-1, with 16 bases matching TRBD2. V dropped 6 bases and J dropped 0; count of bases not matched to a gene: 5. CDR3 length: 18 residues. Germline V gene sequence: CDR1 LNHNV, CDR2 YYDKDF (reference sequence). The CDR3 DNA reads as TGTGCCACCAGAGAGGGACTAGCGGGAGGGAGCTCCTACAATGAGCAGTTCTTC. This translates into CATREGLAGGSSYNEQFF.

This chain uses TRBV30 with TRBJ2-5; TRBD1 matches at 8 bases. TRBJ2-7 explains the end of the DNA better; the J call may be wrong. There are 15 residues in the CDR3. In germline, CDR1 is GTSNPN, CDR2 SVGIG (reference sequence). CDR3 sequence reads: CAWSARTGIDYEQYF. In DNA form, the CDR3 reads TGTGCCTGGAGTGCCCGGACAGGGATTGACTACGAGCAGTACTTC.

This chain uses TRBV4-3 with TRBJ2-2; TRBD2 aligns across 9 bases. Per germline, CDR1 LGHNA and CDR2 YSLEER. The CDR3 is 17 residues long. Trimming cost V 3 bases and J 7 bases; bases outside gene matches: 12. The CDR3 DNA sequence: TGCGCCAGCAGCCACGGGCCTAGCGGGGAAGGGAGCGGGGAGCTGTTTTTT. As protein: CASSHGPSGEGSGELFF.

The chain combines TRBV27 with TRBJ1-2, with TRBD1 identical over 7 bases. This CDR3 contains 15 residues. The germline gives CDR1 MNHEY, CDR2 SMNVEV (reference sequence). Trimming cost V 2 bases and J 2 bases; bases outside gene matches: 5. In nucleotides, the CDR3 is TGTGCCAGCAGTTTAACCGCGACAGGGAACTATGGCTACACCTTC. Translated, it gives CASSLTATGNYGYTF.

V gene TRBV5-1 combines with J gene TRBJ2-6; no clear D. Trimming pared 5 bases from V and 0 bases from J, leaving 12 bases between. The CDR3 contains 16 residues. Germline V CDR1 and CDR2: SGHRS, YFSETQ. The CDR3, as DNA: TGCGCCAGCAGAGTGGTCAGTTACTCTGGGGCCAACGTCCTGACTTTC. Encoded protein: CASRVVSYSGANVLTF. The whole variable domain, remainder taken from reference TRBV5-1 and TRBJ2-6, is KAGVTQTPRYLIKTRGQQVTLSCSPISGHRSVSWYQQTPGQGLQFLFEYFSETQRNKGNFPGRFSGRQFSNSRSEMNVSTLELGDSALYLCASRVVSYSGANVLTFGAGSRLTVL.

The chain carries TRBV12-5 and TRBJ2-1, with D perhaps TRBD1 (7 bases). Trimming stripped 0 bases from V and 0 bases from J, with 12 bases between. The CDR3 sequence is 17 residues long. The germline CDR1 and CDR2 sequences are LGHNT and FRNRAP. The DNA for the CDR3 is TGTGCTAGTGGTTTGGTTCAGGGGGGCGGCTCCTACAATGAGCAGTTCTTC. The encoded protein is CASGLVQGGGSYNEQFF.

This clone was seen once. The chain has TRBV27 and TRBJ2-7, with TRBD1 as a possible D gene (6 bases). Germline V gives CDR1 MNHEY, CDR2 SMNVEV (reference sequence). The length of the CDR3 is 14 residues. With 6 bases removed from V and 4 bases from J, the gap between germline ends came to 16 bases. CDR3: CASRSSGAKYEQYF. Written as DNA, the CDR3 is TGTGCCAGCAGATCCTCAGGGGCAAAGTACGAGCAGTACTTC.

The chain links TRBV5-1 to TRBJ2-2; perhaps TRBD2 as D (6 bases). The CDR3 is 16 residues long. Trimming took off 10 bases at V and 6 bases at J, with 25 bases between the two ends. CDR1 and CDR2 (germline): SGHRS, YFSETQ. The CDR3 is CALGLALPHGSGELFF. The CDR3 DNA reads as TGCGCCCTCGGGCTAGCGCTCCCGCATGGATCCGGGGAGCTGTTTTTT.

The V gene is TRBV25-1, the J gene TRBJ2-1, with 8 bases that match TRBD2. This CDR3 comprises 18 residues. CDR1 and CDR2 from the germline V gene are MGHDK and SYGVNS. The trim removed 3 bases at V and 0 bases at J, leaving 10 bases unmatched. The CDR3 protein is CASSDFRGRTNSYNEQFF. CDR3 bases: TGTGCCAGCAGTGACTTCCGCGGGAGGACCAACTCCTACAATGAGCAGTTCTTC.

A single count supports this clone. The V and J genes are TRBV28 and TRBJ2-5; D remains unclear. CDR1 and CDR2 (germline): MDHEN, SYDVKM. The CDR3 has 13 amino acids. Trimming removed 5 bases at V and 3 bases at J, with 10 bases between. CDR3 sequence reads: CASSVPGKETQYF. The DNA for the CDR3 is TGTGCCAGCAGTGTGCCGGGTAAAGAGACCCAGTACTTC.

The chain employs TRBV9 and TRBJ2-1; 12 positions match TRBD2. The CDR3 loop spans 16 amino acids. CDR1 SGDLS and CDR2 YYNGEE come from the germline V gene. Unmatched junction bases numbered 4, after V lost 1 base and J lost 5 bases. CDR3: CASSVLWTSGDNEQFF. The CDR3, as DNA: TGTGCCAGCAGCGTACTCTGGACTAGCGGGGACAATGAGCAGTTCTTC.

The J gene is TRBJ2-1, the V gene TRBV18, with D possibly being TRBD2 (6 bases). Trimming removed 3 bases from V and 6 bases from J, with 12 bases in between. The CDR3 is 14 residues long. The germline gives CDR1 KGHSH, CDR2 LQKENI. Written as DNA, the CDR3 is TGTGCCAGCTCACCCTTGGGACTTTTCAATGAGCAGTTCTTC. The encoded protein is CASSPLGLFNEQFF.

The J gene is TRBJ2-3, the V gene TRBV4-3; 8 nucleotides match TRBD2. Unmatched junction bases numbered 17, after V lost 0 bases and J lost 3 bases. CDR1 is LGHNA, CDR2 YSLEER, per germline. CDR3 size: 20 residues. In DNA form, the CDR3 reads TGCGCCAGCAGCCAAGAGCGTCCTCGGCAGAGCGGGAGTGGAACAGATACGCAGTATTTT. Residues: CASSQERPRQSGSGTDTQYF.

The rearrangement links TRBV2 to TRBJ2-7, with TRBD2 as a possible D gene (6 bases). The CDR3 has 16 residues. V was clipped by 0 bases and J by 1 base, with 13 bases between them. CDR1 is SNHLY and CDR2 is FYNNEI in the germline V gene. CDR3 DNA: TGTGCCAGCAGTGAAGCGCTTCGGGACTTATCCTACGAGCAGTACTTC. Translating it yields CASSEALRDLSYEQYF.

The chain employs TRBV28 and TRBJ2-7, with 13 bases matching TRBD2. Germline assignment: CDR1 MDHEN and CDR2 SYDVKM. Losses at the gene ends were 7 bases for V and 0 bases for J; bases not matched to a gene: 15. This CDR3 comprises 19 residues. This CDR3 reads CASTPPGTSGTRSSYEQYF. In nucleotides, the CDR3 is TGTGCCAGCACCCCACCCGGGACTAGCGGGACGCGAAGCTCCTACGAGCAGTACTTC.

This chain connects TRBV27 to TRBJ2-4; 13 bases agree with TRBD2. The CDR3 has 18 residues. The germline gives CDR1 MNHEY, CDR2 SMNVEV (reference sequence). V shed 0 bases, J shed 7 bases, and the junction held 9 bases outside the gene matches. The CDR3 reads CASSLSATSGRATNIQYF. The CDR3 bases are TGTGCCAGCAGTTTATCGGCCACTAGCGGGAGGGCCACGAACATTCAGTACTTC.

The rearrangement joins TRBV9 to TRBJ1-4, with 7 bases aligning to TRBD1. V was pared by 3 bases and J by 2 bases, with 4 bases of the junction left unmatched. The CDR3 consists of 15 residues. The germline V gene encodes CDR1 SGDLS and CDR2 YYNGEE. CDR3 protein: CASSDRGSTNEKLFF. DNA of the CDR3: TGTGCCAGCAGCGACAGGGGATCGACTAATGAAAAACTGTTTTTT.

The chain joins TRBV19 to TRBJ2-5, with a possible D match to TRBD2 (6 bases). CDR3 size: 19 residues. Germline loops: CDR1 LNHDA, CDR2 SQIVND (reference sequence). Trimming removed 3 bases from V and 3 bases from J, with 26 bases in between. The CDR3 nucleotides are TGTGCCAGTAGTATGTTGGGTCTAGCGAGTGTCTGGGAGAAAGAGACCCAGTACTTC. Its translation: CASSMLGLASVWEKETQYF.

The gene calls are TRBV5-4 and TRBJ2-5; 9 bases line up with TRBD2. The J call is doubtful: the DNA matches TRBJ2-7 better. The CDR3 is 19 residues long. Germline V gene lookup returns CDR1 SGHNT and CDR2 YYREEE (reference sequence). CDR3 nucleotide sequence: TGTGCCAGCAGCTTGTGGTCAGTCTCGGGCGGGAGGGTCTCCTACGAGCAGTACTTC. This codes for CASSLWSVSGGRVSYEQYF.

The CDR3 nucleotides are TGTGCCAGCAGTTTATTTCCCCCCAAACTCTCTGGAAACACCATATATTTT. Translation gives CASSLFPPKLSGNTIYF. This sequence joins TRBV27 and TRBJ1-3; D not certain. Germline values: CDR1 MNHEY, CDR2 SMNVEV (reference sequence). This CDR3 is built from 17 residues. Between the trimmed V and J ends, which lost 1 base and 0 bases, there was a span of 13 bases.